This T cell receptor (beta chain) stems from a study of CD8 T cells in cerebrospinal fluid in Alzheimer's disease. Study conclusions and caveats: The largest CSF clone was proportionally bigger in mild cognitive impairment or Alzheimer's disease than controls. EBV-specific clones showed no enrichment in Alzheimer's patients and were not the top expanded clones.

No participant had an acute infectious disease, and all were physically fit. The CDR3 has 12 amino acids. Germline V gives CDR1 GTSNPN, CDR2 SVGIG (reference sequence). Profiling of CSF cells used 10X single-cell V(D)J plus 5' expression. Reanalyzing the 10x single-cell sequencing reads, TCRdb keeps one entry per CDR3 protein, without DNA. This repertoire includes roughly 650 distinct CDR3 sequences. Frequency places this clonotype as large. Its matching antigen is unknown. The J gene is TRBJ2-2, the V gene TRBV30. The sequence came from a human donor in good health. Sequencing was done on a sample of cerebrospinal fluid. CDR3 protein: CAWIEIAGELFF.